This T cell receptor beta chain derives from a study of blood T cell dynamics during melanoma immunotherapy. Overall study context: Patients with metastatic melanoma got pembrolizumab or nivolumab-ipilimumab as first-line care.

Time point in this sample: pre-treatment baseline. Patients with prior systemic cancer treatment, concomitant immunosuppressants, or other active malignancies were excluded. A fixed DNA input of 350 ng was used per bulk PBMC sample. Libraries were prepared by immunoSEQ multiplex PCR; TCRdb keeps only in-frame clonotypes and omits some of them. The sample comprises some 9,800 clones, 86% of which are singletons, and around 9.8% rests with the top ten. Overall study findings and caveats: Disease-control patients' PBMC repertoires became either more clonal or more diverse at W3.

This clone turned up a few times. No antigen is known for it. Sequenced here: blood, sampled from a patient treated with checkpoint blockade. This TCR was recovered from a human donor with melanoma.

CDR3 sequence: CASSDSPRTSTDTQYF. The DNA of the CDR3 is TGTGCCAGCAGTGACTCCCCCAGGACTAGCACAGATACGCAGTATTTT. V gene TRBV6-4 combines with J gene TRBJ2-3, with D possibly being TRBD2 (5 bases). Trimming took 0 bases from V and 0 from J, leaving 10 bases between them. This CDR3 comprises 16 residues. Per the germline V gene, CDR1 is MRHNA and CDR2 is SNTAGT.